This T cell receptor (beta chain) was documented in a study of T cell changes during pregnancy in multiple sclerosis. The CDR3 has 12 residues. After removal of 7 bases from V and 10 bases from J, the junction contained 5 bases not matched to a gene. Germline V gene sequence: CDR1 LNHDA, CDR2 SQIVND (reference sequence). Sequencing used immunoSEQ multiplex PCR; TCRdb keeps in-frame clones, though not all of them. The table records about 60,000 clones, around 97% of them present only once. The chain joins TRBV19 to TRBJ2-1, with 9 bases identical to TRBD1. This specimen was CD8+ T cells from peripheral blood mononuclear cells, taken after pregnancy. The TCR was taken from a female donor with multiple sclerosis, enrolled in a pregnancy study. CDR3 DNA: TGTGCCAGTAAACAGGGGGCACGCGAGCAGTTCTTC. Residues: CASKQGAREQFF.